This T cell receptor (beta chain) comes out of a study of T cell repertoires in cytomegalovirus infection (dated by TCRdb to about 2019). Context from the whole study: The peptide stimulations were aimed at well-studied HLA-B-restricted epitopes as well as recently identified HLA-C-restricted CMV epitopes, whose presentation resists viral immunomodulation. Because public TCR beta signatures pointed to carriage of CMV infection together with the matching HLA type, the HLA type of each donor mattered for the analysis.

Reading the label with the study, this specimen's treatment or condition is: in vitro stimulation with specific CMV peptide epitopes to enrich CMV-specific T cells. Points on this clonotype: Its antigen remains unidentified. This may stem from a read error, because a much larger clone lies one nucleotide away.

General study outcomes and caveats: In both this cohort and an independent cohort of some 350 donors, the cumulative frequency of public TCR beta family members distinguished carriers of CMV infection plus the relevant HLA type. In the ex vivo response, HLA-C-restricted CMV-specific TCR beta clonotypes were dominant, and in two of eight donors the single most frequent clonotype came from this HLA-C-restricted group.

Sequencing instrument: Illumina HiSeq 1500. The public reads were reprocessed in TCRdb via fastp at Q25 and MiXCR, keeping in-frame beta chains. Entries are consolidated by CDR3 protein sequence, retaining the most common genes and DNA. Here the sample has about 920,000 distinct CDR3 sequences; around a third occur a single time. Of the sample, 11% to 15% is held by the ten largest clones. From the cysteine up to the phenylalanine, the CDR3 has a length of 14 residues. The read is trimmed to its CDR3 DNA, 42 bases read in frame from base 1. The V end loses 0 bases and the J end loses 4 bases, and a stretch of 10 bases separates them. The germline V gene encodes CDR1 SGHVS and CDR2 FNYEAQ.

The clonotype comes from a human donor in good health (CMV status not recorded). Some clones in this sample may be carry-over from other donors' samples. This sequence uses TRBV7-6 and TRBJ2-7; possibly the D gene is TRBD2, per 6 matching bases. The specimen was cultured CD8+ T cells from PBMCs, collected from culture after CMV antigen stimulation. The CDR3 reads as follows: CASSLAVGRYEQYF. The DNA sequence follows: TGTGCCAGCAGCTTAGCGGTAGGGAGGTACGAGCAGTACTTC.